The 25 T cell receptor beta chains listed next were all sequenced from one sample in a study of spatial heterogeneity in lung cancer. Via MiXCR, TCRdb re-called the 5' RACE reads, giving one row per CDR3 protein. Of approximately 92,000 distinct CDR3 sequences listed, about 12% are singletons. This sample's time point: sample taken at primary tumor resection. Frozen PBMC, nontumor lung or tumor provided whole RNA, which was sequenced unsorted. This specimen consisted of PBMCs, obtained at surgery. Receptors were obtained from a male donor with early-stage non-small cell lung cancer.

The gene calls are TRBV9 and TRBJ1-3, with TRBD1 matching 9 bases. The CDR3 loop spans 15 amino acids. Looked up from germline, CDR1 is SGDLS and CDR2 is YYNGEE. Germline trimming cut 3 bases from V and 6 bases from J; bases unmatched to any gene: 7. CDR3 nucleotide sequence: TGTGCCAGCAGCGCAACGGGACAGGGCGTAAACACCATATATTTT. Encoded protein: CASSATGQGVNTIYF.

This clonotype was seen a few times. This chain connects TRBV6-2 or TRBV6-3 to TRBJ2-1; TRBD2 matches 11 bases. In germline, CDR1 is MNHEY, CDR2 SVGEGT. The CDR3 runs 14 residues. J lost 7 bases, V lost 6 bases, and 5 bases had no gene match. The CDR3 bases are TGTGCCAGCAGAGATAGCGGGGGGGCGAATGAGCAGTTCTTC. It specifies CASRDSGGANEQFF.

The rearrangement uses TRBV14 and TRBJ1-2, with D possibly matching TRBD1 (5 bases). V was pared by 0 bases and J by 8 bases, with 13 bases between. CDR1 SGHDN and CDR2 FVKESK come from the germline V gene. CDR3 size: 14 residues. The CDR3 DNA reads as TGTGCCAGCAGCCAAGATTACCAGGGCCGGGGCTACACCTTC. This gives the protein CASSQDYQGRGYTF.

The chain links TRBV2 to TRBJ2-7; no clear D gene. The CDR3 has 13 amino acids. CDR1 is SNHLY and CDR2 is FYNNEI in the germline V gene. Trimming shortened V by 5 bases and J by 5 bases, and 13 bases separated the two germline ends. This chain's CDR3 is CASSLDLRNEQYF. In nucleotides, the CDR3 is TGTGCCAGCAGTTTGGACCTCCGGAACGAGCAGTACTTC.

The CDR3 here is CATSDLGLDYGYTF. The CDR3 nucleotides read TGTGCCACCAGTGATTTGGGGCTCGACTATGGCTACACCTTC. This chain joins TRBV24-1 and TRBJ1-2; no reliable D call. Trimming removed 0 bases from V and 3 bases from J, with 7 bases in between. The CDR3 has 14 amino acids. Germline V lookup: CDR1 KGHDR, CDR2 SFDVKD.

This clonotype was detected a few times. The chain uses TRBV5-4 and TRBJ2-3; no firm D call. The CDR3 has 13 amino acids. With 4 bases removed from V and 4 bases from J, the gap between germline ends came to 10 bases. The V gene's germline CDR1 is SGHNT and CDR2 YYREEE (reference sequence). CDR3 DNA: TGTGCCAGCAGCCTACACCTTTCAGATACGCAGTATTTT. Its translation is CASSLHLSDTQYF.

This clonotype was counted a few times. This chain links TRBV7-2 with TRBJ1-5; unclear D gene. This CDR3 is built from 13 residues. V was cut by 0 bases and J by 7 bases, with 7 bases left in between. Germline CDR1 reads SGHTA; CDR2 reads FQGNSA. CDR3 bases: TGTGCCAGCAGCTTAGCCCGGGAACAGCCCCAGCATTTT. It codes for CASSLAREQPQHF.

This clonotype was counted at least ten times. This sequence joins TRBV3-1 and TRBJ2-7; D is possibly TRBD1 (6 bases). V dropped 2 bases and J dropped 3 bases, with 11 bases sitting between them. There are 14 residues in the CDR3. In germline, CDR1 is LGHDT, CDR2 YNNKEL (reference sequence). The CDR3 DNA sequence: TGTGCCAGCAGCCAATTCCCGACAGGCTACGAGCAGTACTTC. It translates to CASSQFPTGYEQYF.

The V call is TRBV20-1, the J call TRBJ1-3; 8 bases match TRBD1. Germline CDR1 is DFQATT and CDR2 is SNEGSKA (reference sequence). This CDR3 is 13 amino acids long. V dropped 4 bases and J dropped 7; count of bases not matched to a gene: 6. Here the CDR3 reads CSANGQGHNTIYF. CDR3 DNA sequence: TGCAGTGCTAATGGACAGGGTCACAACACCATATATTTT.

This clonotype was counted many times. The CDR3 region has the DNA TGTGCCAGCTCGAGAGTTTCGCTAGCGGGAGGGCCTGCAGATACGCAGTATTTT. This codes for CASSRVSLAGGPADTQYF. The chain carries TRBV28 and TRBJ2-3, with 12 bases lining up with TRBD2. J lost 4 bases, V lost 8 bases, and 16 bases had no gene match. The CDR3 consists of 18 residues. Per germline, CDR1 MDHEN and CDR2 SYDVKM. Full variable domain (rest looked up from reference TRBV28 and TRBJ2-3): DVKVTQSSRYLVKRTGEKVFLECVQDMDHENMFWYRQDPGLGLRLIYFSYDVKMKEKGDIPEGYSVSREKKERFSLILESASTNQTSMYLCASSRVSLAGGPADTQYFGPGTRLTVL.

The CDR3 region has the DNA TGTGCCAGCAGCAGAGGAGATAGGGACAGGGCGGCTGGCTACACCTTC. Translation gives CASSRGDRDRAAGYTF. V gene TRBV7-8 combines with J gene TRBJ1-2, with TRBD1 matching 9 bases. Trimming took 5 bases from V and 7 from J; bases not matched to a gene: 14. From germline, CDR1 is SGHVS and CDR2 FQNEAQ. The CDR3 runs 16 residues.

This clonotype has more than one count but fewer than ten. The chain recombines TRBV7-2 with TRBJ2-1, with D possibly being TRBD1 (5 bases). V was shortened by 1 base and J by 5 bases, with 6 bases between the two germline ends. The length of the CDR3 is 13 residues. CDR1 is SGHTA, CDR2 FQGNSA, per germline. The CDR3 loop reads CASSLGQNNEQFF. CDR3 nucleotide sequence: TGTGCCAGCAGCTTAGGACAGAACAATGAGCAGTTCTTC.

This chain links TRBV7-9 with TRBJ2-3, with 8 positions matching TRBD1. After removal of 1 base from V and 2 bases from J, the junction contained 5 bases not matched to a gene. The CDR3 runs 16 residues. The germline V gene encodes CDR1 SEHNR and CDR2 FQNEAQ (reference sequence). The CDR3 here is CASSLVTGGFTDTQYF. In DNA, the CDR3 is TGTGCCAGCAGCTTAGTTACAGGGGGATTCACAGATACGCAGTATTTT.

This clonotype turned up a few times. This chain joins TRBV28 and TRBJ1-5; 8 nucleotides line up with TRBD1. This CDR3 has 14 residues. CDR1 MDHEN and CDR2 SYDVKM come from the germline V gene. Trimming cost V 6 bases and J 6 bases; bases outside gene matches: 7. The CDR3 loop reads CASRVDRVAQPQHF. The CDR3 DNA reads TGTGCCAGCAGAGTGGACAGGGTAGCTCAGCCCCAGCATTTT.

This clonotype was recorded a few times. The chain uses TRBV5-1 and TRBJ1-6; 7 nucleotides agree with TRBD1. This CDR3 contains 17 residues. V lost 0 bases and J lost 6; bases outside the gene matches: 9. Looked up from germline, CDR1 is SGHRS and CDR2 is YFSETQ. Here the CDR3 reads CASSLARGGKGNSPLHF. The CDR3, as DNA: TGCGCCAGCAGCTTGGCCAGGGGGGGAAAGGGTAATTCACCCCTCCACTTT.

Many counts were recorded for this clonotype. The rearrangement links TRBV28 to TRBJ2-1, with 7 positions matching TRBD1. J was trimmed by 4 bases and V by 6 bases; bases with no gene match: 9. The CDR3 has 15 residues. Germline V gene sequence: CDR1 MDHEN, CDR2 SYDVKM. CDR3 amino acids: CASSSTGVGYNEQFF. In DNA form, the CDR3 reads TGTGCCAGCAGCAGTACAGGGGTTGGATACAATGAGCAGTTCTTC. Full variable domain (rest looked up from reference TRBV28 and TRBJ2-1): DVKVTQSSRYLVKRTGEKVFLECVQDMDHENMFWYRQDPGLGLRLIYFSYDVKMKEKGDIPEGYSVSREKKERFSLILESASTNQTSMYLCASSSTGVGYNEQFFGPGTRLTVL.

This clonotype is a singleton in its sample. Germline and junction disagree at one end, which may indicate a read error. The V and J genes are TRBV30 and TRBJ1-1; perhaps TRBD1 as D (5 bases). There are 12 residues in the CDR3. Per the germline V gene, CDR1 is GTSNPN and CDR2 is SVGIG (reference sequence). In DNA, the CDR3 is TGTGTCTGGGCCGGGGGTATCACTGAAGCTTTCTTT. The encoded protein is CVWAGGITEAFF.

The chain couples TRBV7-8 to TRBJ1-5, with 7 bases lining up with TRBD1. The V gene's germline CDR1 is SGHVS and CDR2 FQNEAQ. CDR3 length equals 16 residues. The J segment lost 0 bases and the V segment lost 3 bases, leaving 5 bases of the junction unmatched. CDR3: CASSFGTEYSNQPQHF. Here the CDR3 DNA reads TGTGCCAGCAGCTTCGGGACAGAATATAGCAATCAGCCCCAGCATTTT.

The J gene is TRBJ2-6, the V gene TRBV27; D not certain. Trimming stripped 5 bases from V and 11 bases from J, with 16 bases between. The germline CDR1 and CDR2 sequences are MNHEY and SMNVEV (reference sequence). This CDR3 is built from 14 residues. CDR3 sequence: CASSRSSPPHVLTF. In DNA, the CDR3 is TGTGCCAGCAGTCGTAGCTCCCCGCCCCACGTCCTGACTTTC.

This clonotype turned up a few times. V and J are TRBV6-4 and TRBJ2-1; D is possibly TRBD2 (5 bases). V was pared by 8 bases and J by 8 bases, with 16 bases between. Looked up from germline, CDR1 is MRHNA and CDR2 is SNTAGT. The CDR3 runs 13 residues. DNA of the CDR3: TGTGCCAGCGGCTTGGGGTTGGGAGATGAGCAGTTCTTC. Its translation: CASGLGLGDEQFF.

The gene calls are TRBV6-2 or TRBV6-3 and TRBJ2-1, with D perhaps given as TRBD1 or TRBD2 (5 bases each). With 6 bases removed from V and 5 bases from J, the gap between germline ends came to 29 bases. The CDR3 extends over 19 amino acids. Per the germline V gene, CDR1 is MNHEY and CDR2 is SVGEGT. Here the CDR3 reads CASSSKSRVDWGKNNEQFF. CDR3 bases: TGTGCCAGCAGCTCGAAGTCGAGGGTCGACTGGGGGAAGAACAATGAGCAGTTCTTC.

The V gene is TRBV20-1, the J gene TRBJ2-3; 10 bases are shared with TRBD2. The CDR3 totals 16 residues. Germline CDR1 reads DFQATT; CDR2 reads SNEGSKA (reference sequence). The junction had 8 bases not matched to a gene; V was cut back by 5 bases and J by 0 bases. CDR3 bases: TGCAGTGCTCGGCCTAGCGGGAGCCTGAGCACAGATACGCAGTATTTT. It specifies CSARPSGSLSTDTQYF.

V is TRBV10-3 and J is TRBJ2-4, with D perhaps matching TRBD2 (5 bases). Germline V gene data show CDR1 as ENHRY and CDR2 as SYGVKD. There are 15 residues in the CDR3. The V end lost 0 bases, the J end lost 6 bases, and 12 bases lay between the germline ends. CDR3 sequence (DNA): TGTGCCATCAGTGAGTCCCGGGAACCCCCAAACATTCAGTACTTC. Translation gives CAISESREPPNIQYF.

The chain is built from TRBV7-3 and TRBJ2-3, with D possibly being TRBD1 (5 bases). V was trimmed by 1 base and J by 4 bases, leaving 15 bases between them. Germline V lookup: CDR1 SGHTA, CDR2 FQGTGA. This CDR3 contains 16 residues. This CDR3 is CASSLMPLAGPDTQYF. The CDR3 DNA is TGTGCCAGCAGCTTAATGCCCTTGGCAGGGCCAGATACGCAGTATTTT.

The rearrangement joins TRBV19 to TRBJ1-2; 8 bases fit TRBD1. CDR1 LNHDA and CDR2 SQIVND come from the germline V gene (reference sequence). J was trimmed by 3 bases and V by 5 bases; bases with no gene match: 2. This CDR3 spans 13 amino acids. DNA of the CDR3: TGTGCCAGTAGTTTGACAGGGGACTATGGCTACACCTTC. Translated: CASSLTGDYGYTF.